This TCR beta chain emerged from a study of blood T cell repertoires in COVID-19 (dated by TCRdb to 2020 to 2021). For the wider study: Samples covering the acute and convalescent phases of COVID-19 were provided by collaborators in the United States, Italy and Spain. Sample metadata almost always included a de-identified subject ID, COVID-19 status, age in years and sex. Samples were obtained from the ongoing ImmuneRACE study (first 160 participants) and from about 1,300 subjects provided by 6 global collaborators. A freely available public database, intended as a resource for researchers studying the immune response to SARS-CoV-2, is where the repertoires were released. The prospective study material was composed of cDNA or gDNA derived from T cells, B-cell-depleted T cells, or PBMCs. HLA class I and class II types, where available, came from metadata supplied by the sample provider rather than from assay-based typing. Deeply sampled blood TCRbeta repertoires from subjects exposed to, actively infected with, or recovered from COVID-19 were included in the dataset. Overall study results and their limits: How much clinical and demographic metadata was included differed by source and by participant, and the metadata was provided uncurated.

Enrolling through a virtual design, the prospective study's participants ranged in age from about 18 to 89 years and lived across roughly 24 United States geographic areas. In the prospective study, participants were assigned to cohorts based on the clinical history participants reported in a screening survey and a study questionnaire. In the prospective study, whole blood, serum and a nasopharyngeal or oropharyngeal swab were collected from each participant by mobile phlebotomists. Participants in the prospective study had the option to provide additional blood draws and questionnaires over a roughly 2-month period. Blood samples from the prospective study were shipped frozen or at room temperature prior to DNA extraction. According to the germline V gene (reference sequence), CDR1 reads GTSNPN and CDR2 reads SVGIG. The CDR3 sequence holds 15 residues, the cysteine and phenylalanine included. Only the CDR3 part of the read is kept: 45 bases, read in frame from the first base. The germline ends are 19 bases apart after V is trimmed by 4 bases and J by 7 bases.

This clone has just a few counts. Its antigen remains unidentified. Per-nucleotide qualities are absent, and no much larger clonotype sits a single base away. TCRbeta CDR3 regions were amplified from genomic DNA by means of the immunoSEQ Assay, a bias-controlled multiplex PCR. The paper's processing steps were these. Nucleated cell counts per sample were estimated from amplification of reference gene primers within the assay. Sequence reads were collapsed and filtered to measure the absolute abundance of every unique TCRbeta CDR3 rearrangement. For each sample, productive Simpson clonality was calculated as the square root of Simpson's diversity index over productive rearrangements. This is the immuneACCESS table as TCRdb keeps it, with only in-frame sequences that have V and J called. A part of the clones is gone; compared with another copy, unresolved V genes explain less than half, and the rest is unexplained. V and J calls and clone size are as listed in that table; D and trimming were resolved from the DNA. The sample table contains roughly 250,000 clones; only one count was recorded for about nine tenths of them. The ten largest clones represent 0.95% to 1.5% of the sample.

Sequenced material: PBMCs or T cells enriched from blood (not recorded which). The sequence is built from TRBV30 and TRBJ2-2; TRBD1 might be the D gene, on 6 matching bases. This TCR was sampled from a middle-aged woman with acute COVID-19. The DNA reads TGTGCCTGGACCACAGGGCTTGGGTTGAGCGGGGAGCTGTTTTTT. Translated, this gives CAWTTGLGLSGELFF.